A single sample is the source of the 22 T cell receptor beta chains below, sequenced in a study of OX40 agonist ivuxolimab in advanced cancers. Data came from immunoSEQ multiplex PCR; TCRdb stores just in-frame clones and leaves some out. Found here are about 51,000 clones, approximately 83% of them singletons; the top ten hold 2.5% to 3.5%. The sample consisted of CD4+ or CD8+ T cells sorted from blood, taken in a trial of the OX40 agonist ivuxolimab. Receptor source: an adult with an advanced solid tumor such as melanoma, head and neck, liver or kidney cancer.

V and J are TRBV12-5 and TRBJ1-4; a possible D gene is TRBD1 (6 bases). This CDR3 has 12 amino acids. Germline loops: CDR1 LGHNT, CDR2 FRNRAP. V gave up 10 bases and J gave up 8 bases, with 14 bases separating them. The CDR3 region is CATGAGAEKLFF. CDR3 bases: TGTGCTACAGGGGCAGGGGCGGAAAAACTGTTTTTT. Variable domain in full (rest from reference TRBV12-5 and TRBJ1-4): DARVTQTPRHKVTEMGQEVTMRCQPILGHNTVFWYRQTMMQGLELLAYFRNRAPLDDSGMPKDRFSAEMPDATLATLKIQPSEPRDSAVYFCATGAGAEKLFFGSGTQLSVL.

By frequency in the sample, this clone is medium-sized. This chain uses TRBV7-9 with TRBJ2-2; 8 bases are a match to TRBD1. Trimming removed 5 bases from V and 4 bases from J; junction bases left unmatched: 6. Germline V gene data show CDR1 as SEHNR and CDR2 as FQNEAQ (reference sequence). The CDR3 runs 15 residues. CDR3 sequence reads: CASSHGQGVTGELFF. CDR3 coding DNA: TGTGCCAGCAGCCATGGACAGGGAGTCACCGGGGAGCTGTTTTTT.

CDR3 amino acids: CASSLVPSYEQYF. As DNA, the CDR3 is TGTGCCAGCAGCTTAGTTCCATCCTACGAGCAGTACTTC. The chain employs TRBV11-2 and TRBJ2-7, with D unclear. CDR3 length: 13 residues. Germline V gene sequence: CDR1 SGHAT, CDR2 FQNNGV. Trimming removed 1 base from V and 1 base from J, with 5 bases in between.

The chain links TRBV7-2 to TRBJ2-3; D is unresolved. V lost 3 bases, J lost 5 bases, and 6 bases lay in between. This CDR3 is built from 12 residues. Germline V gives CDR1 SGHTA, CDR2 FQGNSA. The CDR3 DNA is TGTGCCAGCAGCTTGGGCCGAGATACGCAGTATTTT. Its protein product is CASSLGRDTQYF.

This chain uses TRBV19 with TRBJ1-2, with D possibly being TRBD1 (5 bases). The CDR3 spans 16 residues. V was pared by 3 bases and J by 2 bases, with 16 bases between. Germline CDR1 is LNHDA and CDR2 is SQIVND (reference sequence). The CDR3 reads CASSIQGDVVNYGYTF. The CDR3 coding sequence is TGTGCCAGTAGTATTCAGGGAGACGTTGTAAACTATGGCTACACCTTC.

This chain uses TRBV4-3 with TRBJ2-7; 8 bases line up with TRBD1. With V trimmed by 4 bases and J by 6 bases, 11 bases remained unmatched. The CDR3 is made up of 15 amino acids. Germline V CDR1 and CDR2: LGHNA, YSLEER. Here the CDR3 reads CASSLGLGQAVEQYF. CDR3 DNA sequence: TGCGCCAGCAGCCTGGGATTGGGACAGGCGGTCGAGCAGTACTTC.

The CDR3 region has the DNA TGTGCCAGCAGCTTACTTGGGGCGGGATTGAACACTGAAGCTTTCTTT. It is translated as CASSLLGAGLNTEAFF. The chain is built from TRBV7-2 and TRBJ1-1, with a weak D call TRBD1 (5 bases). The CDR3 sequence is 16 residues long. Germline CDR1 is SGHTA and CDR2 is FQGNSA. The V gene lost 2 bases and the J gene lost 0 bases, with 13 bases spanning the gap.

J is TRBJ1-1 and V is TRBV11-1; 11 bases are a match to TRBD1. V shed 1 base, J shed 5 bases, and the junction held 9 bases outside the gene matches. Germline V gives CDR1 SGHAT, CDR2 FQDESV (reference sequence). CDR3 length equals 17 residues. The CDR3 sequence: CASSLGDRGARRTEAFF. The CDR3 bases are TGTGCCAGCAGCTTAGGGGACAGGGGGGCCCGGAGGACTGAAGCTTTCTTT.

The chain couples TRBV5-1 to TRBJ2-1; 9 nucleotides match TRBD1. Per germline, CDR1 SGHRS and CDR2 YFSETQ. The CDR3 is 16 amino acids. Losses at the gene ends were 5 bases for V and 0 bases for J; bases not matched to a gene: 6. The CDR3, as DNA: TGCGCCAGCAGTTTCGACAGGGGGGTCTCCTACAATGAGCAGTTCTTC. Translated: CASSFDRGVSYNEQFF.

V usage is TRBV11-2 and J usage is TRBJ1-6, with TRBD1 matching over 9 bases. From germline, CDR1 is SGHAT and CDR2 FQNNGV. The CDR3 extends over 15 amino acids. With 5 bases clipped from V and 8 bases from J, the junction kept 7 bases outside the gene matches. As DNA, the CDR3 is TGTGCCAGCAGCCTACAGGGGGCAGTTGATTCACCCCTCCACTTT. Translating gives CASSLQGAVDSPLHF.

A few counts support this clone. Written as DNA, the CDR3 is TGTGCCAGCAGCCCGACCTCATACGAGCAGTACTTC. This gives the protein CASSPTSYEQYF. The chain recombines TRBV7-2 with TRBJ2-7; D gene uncertain. Germline V gene data show CDR1 as SGHTA and CDR2 as FQGNSA. With 5 bases removed from V and 4 bases from J, the gap between germline ends came to 9 bases. CDR3 length: 12 amino acids.

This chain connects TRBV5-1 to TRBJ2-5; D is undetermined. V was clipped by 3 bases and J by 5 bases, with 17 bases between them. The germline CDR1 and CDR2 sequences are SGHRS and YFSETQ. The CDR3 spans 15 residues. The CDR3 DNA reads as TGCGCCAGCAGCTCGGCCACGCTAGTTCGCGAGACCCAGTACTTC. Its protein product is CASSSATLVRETQYF. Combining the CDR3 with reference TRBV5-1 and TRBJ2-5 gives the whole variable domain KAGVTQTPRYLIKTRGQQVTLSCSPISGHRSVSWYQQTPGQGLQFLFEYFSETQRNKGNFPGRFSGRQFSNSRSEMNVSTLELGDSALYLCASSSATLVRETQYFGPGTRLLVL.

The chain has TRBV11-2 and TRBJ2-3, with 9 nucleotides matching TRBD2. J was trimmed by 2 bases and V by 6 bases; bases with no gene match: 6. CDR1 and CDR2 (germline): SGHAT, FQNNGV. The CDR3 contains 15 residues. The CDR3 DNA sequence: TGTGCCAGCAGGCCAGCGGGGGGACACACAGATACGCAGTATTTT. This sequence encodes CASRPAGGHTDTQYF. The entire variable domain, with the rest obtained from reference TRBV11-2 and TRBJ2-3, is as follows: EAGVAQSPRYKIIEKRQSVAFWCNPISGHATLYWYQQILGQGPKLLIQFQNNGVVDDSQLPKDRFSAERLKGVDSTLKIQPAKLEDSAVYLCASRPAGGHTDTQYFGPGTRLTVL.

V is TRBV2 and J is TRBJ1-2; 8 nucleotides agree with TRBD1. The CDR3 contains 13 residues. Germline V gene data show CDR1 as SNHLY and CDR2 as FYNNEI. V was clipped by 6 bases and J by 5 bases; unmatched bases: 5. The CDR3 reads CASSATGDYGYTF. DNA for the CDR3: TGTGCCAGCAGCGCGACAGGGGATTATGGCTACACCTTC.

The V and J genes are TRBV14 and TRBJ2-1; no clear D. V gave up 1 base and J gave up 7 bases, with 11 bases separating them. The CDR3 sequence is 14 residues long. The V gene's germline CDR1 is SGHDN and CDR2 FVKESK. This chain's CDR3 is CASSQVGRGNEQFF. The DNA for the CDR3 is TGTGCCAGCAGCCAAGTCGGCCGAGGTAATGAGCAGTTCTTC.

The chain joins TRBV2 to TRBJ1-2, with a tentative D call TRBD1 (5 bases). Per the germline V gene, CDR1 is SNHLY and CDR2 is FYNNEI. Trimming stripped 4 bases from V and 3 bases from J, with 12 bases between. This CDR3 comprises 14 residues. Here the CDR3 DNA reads TGTGCCAGCAGTGCCCGCGGGACGGACTATGGCTACACCTTC. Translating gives CASSARGTDYGYTF.

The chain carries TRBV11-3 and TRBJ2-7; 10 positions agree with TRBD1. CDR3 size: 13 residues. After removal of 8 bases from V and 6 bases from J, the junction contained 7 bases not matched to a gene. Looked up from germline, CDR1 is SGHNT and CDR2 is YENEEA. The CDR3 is CASPKRQGAEQYF. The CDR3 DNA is TGTGCCAGCCCTAAAAGACAGGGGGCCGAGCAGTACTTC.

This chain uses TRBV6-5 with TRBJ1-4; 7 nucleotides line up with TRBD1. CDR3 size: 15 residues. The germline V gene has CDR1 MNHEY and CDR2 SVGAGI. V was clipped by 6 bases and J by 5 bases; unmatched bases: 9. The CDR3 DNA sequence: TGTGCCAGCAGCAACAGGGGCCGCACCAATGAAAAACTGTTTTTT. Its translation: CASSNRGRTNEKLFF.

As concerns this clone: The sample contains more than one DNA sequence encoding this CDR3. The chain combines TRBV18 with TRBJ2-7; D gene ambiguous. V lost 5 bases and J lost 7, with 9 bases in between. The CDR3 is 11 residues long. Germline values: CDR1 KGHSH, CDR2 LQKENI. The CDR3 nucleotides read TGTGCCAGCTCATCAGAAAGGGAGCAGTACTTC. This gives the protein CASSSEREQYF.

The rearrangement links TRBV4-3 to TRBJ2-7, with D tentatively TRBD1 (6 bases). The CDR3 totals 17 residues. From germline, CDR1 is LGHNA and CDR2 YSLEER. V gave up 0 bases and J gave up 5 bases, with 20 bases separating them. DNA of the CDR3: TGCGCCAGCAGCCAAGACCGTACAGGGATCTTCCGCCACGAGCAGTACTTC. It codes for CASSQDRTGIFRHEQYF.

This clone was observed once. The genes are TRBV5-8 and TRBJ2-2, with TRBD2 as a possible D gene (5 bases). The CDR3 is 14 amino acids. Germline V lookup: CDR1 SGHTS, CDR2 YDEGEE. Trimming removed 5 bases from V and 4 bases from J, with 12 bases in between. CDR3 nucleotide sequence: TGTGCCAGCAGTGCTGATGAGGGCACCGGGGAGCTGTTTTTT. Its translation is CASSADEGTGELFF.

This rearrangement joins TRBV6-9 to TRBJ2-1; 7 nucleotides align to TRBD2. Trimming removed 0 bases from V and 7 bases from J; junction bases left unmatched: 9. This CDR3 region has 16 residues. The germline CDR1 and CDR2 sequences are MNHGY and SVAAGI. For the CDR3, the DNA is TGTGCCAGCAGTTATTCGGATGCGGGGGTGAGGAATGAGCAGTTCTTC. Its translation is CASSYSDAGVRNEQFF.